What follows describes a single TCR beta chain. Its antigen remains unidentified. Base qualities were left out, and no much larger clone turns up one base away. TCRbeta CDR3 regions were amplified from genomic DNA using the immunoSEQ Assay, a bias-controlled multiplex PCR. The paper's data handling went like this. The number of nucleated cells in each sample was estimated by amplification of reference gene primers within the assay. To quantify the absolute abundance of each unique TCRbeta CDR3 rearrangement, sequence reads were collapsed and filtered. Productive Simpson clonality was computed per sample as the square root of Simpson's diversity index over productive rearrangements. TCRdb stores this immuneACCESS table with in-frame sequences only. Part of the clones is absent; in the studies checked, under half of the shortfall reflects unresolved V genes, and no reason is known for the rest. The V and J calls and clone size come from that table; D and trimming were worked out from the DNA. The sample table shows around 300,000 clones, and roughly 89% are seen once. The ten largest clonotypes hold roughly 2.2% of the sample.

These data originate in a study of blood T cell repertoires in COVID-19 (dated by TCRdb to the early 2020s). For context, the study as a whole: Samples covering the acute and convalescent phases of COVID-19 were provided by collaborators in the United States, Italy and Spain. The prospective study material was composed of cDNA or gDNA derived from T cells, B-cell-depleted T cells, or PBMCs. Subjects who had been exposed to COVID-19, were actively infected with it, or had recovered from it provided the deeply sampled blood TCRbeta repertoires that made up the dataset. A freely available public database, intended as a resource for researchers studying the immune response to SARS-CoV-2, is where the repertoires were released. The samples were drawn from two sources: the first 160 participants of the ongoing ImmuneRACE study, and 950 to 1,500 subjects contributed by 6 global collaborators. The sample metadata nearly always contained a de-identified subject ID, COVID-19 status, age in years and sex. Where available, HLA class I and class II types were taken from metadata supplied by the sample provider and were not determined by assay-based typing. Paper-wide results and their limitations: The amount of clinical and demographic metadata varied by source and participant and was provided uncurated.

Trimming at the junction amounts to 4 bases on V and 7 bases on J, and the germline ends lie 10 bases apart. The CDR3, cysteine through phenylalanine, is 13 amino acids long. CDR3 DNA only is kept here, 39 bases in frame from base 1. The germline V gene (reference sequence) gives CDR1 as LNHDA and CDR2 as SQIVND. Collaborating institutions collected whole blood in K2EDTA tubes following their own protocols. For TCRbeta analysis, collaborators shipped samples in one of three forms: frozen whole blood, isolated PBMCs, or DNA extracted from either of those sample types. The clonotype comes from a man aged 45-65 years with acute or convalescent COVID-19. The chain is encoded by TRBV19 joined to TRBJ1-4, with the D gene uncertain. The source material was peripheral blood. CDR3 sequence: CASSKSSGEKLFF. The DNA sequence reads TGTGCCAGTAGTAAGTCGTCGGGTGAAAAACTGTTTTTT.